Listed below are T cell receptor beta chains from one sample, sequenced in a study of blood T cell repertoires in COVID-19. TCRdb keeps only in-frame clones here, not all; method: immunoSEQ multiplex PCR. The sample shows roughly 130,000 clones, 79% of them seen only once. Sequences were obtained from peripheral blood. Every receptor here comes from a man between 60 and 70 years old with acute or convalescent COVID-19. CDR3s include the opening cysteine and the closing phenylalanine or tryptophan. The D gene is left open where the match is weak. Rows give clone size only sometimes, using once, few, many, or a class for an expanded clone.

V gene: TRBV5-4; J gene: TRBJ1-3; D gene: .; CDR3 length: 15; clone size: .; CDR3 DNA: TGTGCCAGCAGCTTACAGGGTTATTCTGGAAACACCATATATTTT; CDR3 protein: CASSLQGYSGNTIYF
V gene: TRBV30; J gene: TRBJ2-3; D gene: .; CDR3 length: 14; clone size: .; CDR3 DNA: TGTGCCTGGAGGACAGCCTCTTTCACAGATACGCAGTATTTT; CDR3 protein: CAWRTASFTDTQYF
V gene: TRBV7-9; J gene: TRBJ1-2; D gene: .; CDR3 length: 11; clone size: once; CDR3 DNA: TGTGCCAGCAGCTTAGAGTCCAGGGTTACCTTC; CDR3 protein: CASSLESRVTF
V gene: TRBV19; J gene: TRBJ1-1; D gene: TRBD1; CDR3 length: 15; clone size: .; CDR3 DNA: TGTGCCAGTATGGCAGGGGGAAGCCTGAACACTGAAGCTTTCTTT; CDR3 protein: CASMAGGSLNTEAFF
V gene: TRBV30; J gene: TRBJ2-5; D gene: TRBD1; CDR3 length: 13; clone size: .; CDR3 DNA: TGTGCCTGGAGCACGGGACAGGGAGAGACCCAGTACTTC; CDR3 protein: CAWSTGQGETQYF
V gene: TRBV7-2; J gene: TRBJ1-2; D gene: .; CDR3 length: 14; clone size: once; CDR3 DNA: TGTGCCAGCAGCTTAGGGGCGGGGCCCTATGGCTACACCTTC; CDR3 protein: CASSLGAGPYGYTF
V gene: TRBV27; J gene: TRBJ2-1; D gene: .; CDR3 length: 17; clone size: few; CDR3 DNA: TGTGCCAGCAGTTTATCTATGGGAGGACCGAGCTACAATGAGCAGTTCTTC; CDR3 protein: CASSLSMGGPSYNEQFF
V gene: TRBV5-6; J gene: TRBJ1-2; D gene: .; CDR3 length: 13; clone size: .; CDR3 DNA: TGTGCCAGCAGCTCCATAGCTAACTATGGCTACACCTTC; CDR3 protein: CASSSIANYGYTF
V gene: TRBV11-3; J gene: TRBJ1-5; D gene: .; CDR3 length: 14; clone size: once; CDR3 DNA: TGTGCCAGCAGCTTTCAGGGCATCCATCAGCCCCAGCATTTT; CDR3 protein: CASSFQGIHQPQHF
V gene: TRBV29-1; J gene: TRBJ1-4; D gene: .; CDR3 length: 12; clone size: .; CDR3 DNA: TGCAGCGTCGTACCCCCCGGTGAAAAACTGTTTTTT; CDR3 protein: CSVVPPGEKLFF
V gene: TRBV7-2; J gene: TRBJ2-1; D gene: TRBD1; CDR3 length: 14; clone size: .; CDR3 DNA: TGTGCCAGCAGCCAACAGGGGGCGGAAAATGAGCAGTTCTTC; CDR3 protein: CASSQQGAENEQFF
V gene: TRBV27; J gene: TRBJ2-2; D gene: TRBD2; CDR3 length: 16; clone size: few; CDR3 DNA: TGTGCCAGCAGTTTATTGGCGGGAGGATACACCGGGGAGCTGTTTTTT; CDR3 protein: CASSLLAGGYTGELFF
V gene: TRBV5-1; J gene: TRBJ2-6; D gene: .; CDR3 length: 17; clone size: once; CDR3 DNA: TGCGCCAGCAGCTTGGGGTCAGGAACCTCTGGGGCCAACGTCCTGACTTTC; CDR3 protein: CASSLGSGTSGANVLTF
V gene: TRBV6-2/TRBV6-3; J gene: TRBJ1-2; D gene: TRBD1; CDR3 length: 14; clone size: .; CDR3 DNA: TGTGCCAGCAGTTACTCCGGGACAGGGCCCGGCTACACCTTC; CDR3 protein: CASSYSGTGPGYTF
V gene: TRBV18; J gene: TRBJ2-6; D gene: .; CDR3 length: 15; clone size: .; CDR3 DNA: TGTGCCAGCGCGACTCTGGCCTCTGGGGCCAACGTCCTGACTTTC; CDR3 protein: CASATLASGANVLTF
V gene: TRBV30; J gene: TRBJ1-6; D gene: .; CDR3 length: 14; clone size: few; CDR3 DNA: TGTGCCTGGAGTATCCAGGGTGCGGATTCACCCCTCCACTTT; CDR3 protein: CAWSIQGADSPLHF
V gene: TRBV19; J gene: TRBJ2-3; D gene: TRBD2; CDR3 length: 15; clone size: .; CDR3 DNA: TGTGCCAGTAGCTTAGCGGGAGGGCGAACAGATACGCAGTATTTT; CDR3 protein: CASSLAGGRTDTQYF
V gene: TRBV4-3; J gene: TRBJ2-2; D gene: .; CDR3 length: 16; clone size: .; CDR3 DNA: TGCGCCAGCAGATCAGTAGGGGGGACTAAGGCCGGGGAGCTGTTTTTT; CDR3 protein: CASRSVGGTKAGELFF
V gene: TRBV6-5; J gene: TRBJ2-7; D gene: TRBD2; CDR3 length: 15; clone size: few; CDR3 DNA: TGTGCCAGCAGTATAGTAGCGGGAGAGGTCTACGAGCAGTACTTC; CDR3 protein: CASSIVAGEVYEQYF
V gene: TRBV7-2; J gene: TRBJ2-1; D gene: TRBD1; CDR3 length: 14; clone size: .; CDR3 DNA: TGTGCCAGCAGAGCCTGGACAGGGGAGAATGAGCAGTTCTTC; CDR3 protein: CASRAWTGENEQFF
V gene: TRBV6-2/TRBV6-3; J gene: TRBJ1-2; D gene: .; CDR3 length: 13; clone size: .; CDR3 DNA: TGTGCCAGCAGTTACTACTCAAGCTATGGCTACACCTTC; CDR3 protein: CASSYYSSYGYTF
V gene: TRBV13; J gene: TRBJ2-1; D gene: .; CDR3 length: 15; clone size: .; CDR3 DNA: TGTGCCAGCAGCCCCGTCTTTAGCTCCTACAATGAGCAGTTCTTC; CDR3 protein: CASSPVFSSYNEQFF
V gene: TRBV5-6; J gene: TRBJ2-2; D gene: TRBD1; CDR3 length: 17; clone size: .; CDR3 DNA: TGTGCCAGCAGCTTGGCCTTTGGACAGGGGATAACCGGGGAGCTGTTTTTT; CDR3 protein: CASSLAFGQGITGELFF
V gene: TRBV7-9; J gene: TRBJ2-5; D gene: .; CDR3 length: 14; clone size: .; CDR3 DNA: TGTGCCAGCAGCTTAGCGCAGGGGGGAGAGACCCAGTACTTC; CDR3 protein: CASSLAQGGETQYF
V gene: TRBV28; J gene: TRBJ1-2; D gene: .; CDR3 length: 14; clone size: .; CDR3 DNA: TGTGCCAGCAGAGGAGGTTTAGAGCACTATGGCTACACCTTC; CDR3 protein: CASRGGLEHYGYTF
V gene: TRBV6-5; J gene: TRBJ2-1; D gene: TRBD1; CDR3 length: 14; clone size: once; CDR3 DNA: TGTGCCAGCACCGTCCCGGGACAGGCGAATGAGCAGTTCTTC; CDR3 protein: CASTVPGQANEQFF
V gene: TRBV2; J gene: TRBJ2-5; D gene: .; CDR3 length: 13; clone size: .; CDR3 DNA: TGTGCCAGCAAAGACAGGTCCCAAGAGACCCAGTACTTC; CDR3 protein: CASKDRSQETQYF
V gene: TRBV7-3; J gene: TRBJ2-7; D gene: TRBD1; CDR3 length: 14; clone size: few; CDR3 DNA: TGTGCCAGCAGCCCCGGGACAGGTTCCTACGAGCAGTACTTC; CDR3 protein: CASSPGTGSYEQYF
V gene: TRBV5-1; J gene: TRBJ2-2; D gene: TRBD1; CDR3 length: 16; clone size: .; CDR3 DNA: TGCGCCAGCAGCTTGTTTGGGACAGCGAACACCGGGGAGCTGTTTTTT; CDR3 protein: CASSLFGTANTGELFF
V gene: TRBV28; J gene: TRBJ1-1; D gene: TRBD1; CDR3 length: 15; clone size: .; CDR3 DNA: TGTGCCAGCCGACCCTACAGGGGATACAACACTGAAGCTTTCTTT; CDR3 protein: CASRPYRGYNTEAFF
V gene: TRBV29-1; J gene: TRBJ2-2; D gene: TRBD1; CDR3 length: 14; clone size: .; CDR3 DNA: TGCAGCGTTCGTGTAGGGGGCACGTCCGGGGAGCTGTTTTTT; CDR3 protein: CSVRVGGTSGELFF
V gene: TRBV4-3; J gene: TRBJ1-6; D gene: TRBD1; CDR3 length: 14; clone size: .; CDR3 DNA: TGCGCCAGCAGCCTTACAGGGGTCAATTCACCCCTCCACTTT; CDR3 protein: CASSLTGVNSPLHF
V gene: TRBV19; J gene: TRBJ2-2; D gene: TRBD1; CDR3 length: 14; clone size: .; CDR3 DNA: TGTGCCAGTAGAGCGGGACAGGGGCCCGGGGAGCTGTTTTTT; CDR3 protein: CASRAGQGPGELFF
V gene: TRBV27; J gene: TRBJ2-5; D gene: .; CDR3 length: 14; clone size: .; CDR3 DNA: TGTGCCAGCAGCCCGGGCTTTCCCCCCGGGGCCCAGTACTTC; CDR3 protein: CASSPGFPPGAQYF
V gene: TRBV4-3; J gene: TRBJ2-5; D gene: TRBD2; CDR3 length: 16; clone size: .; CDR3 DNA: TGCGCCAGCAGCCAAGATACTAGCGGGAGCCAGGAGACCCAGTACTTC; CDR3 protein: CASSQDTSGSQETQYF
V gene: TRBV2; J gene: TRBJ2-2; D gene: .; CDR3 length: 11; clone size: .; CDR3 DNA: TGTGCCAGCCAGGGTACCGGGGAGCTGTTTTTT; CDR3 protein: CASQGTGELFF
V gene: TRBV6-2/TRBV6-3; J gene: TRBJ2-5; D gene: TRBD1; CDR3 length: 17; clone size: .; CDR3 DNA: TGTGCCAGCAGTTATACCAAGCCGACAGGGGTGCGAGAGACCCAGTACTTC; CDR3 protein: CASSYTKPTGVRETQYF
V gene: TRBV29-1; J gene: TRBJ1-5; D gene: .; CDR3 length: 13; clone size: .; CDR3 DNA: TGCAGCGCACAGGTGTATAGCAATCAGCCCCAGCATTTT; CDR3 protein: CSAQVYSNQPQHF
V gene: TRBV28; J gene: TRBJ2-5; D gene: TRBD2; CDR3 length: 13; clone size: .; CDR3 DNA: TGTGCCACAAAACTAGCGGGGCAAGAGACCCAGTACTTC; CDR3 protein: CATKLAGQETQYF
V gene: TRBV28; J gene: TRBJ1-6; D gene: .; CDR3 length: 13; clone size: few; CDR3 DNA: TGTGCCAGCAGTGGACAATCAAAATCACCCCTCCACTTT; CDR3 protein: CASSGQSKSPLHF
V gene: TRBV4-2; J gene: TRBJ2-5; D gene: .; CDR3 length: 15; clone size: .; CDR3 DNA: TGTGCCAGCAGCCATGCGGCGGGGAACCAAGAGACCCAGTACTTC; CDR3 protein: CASSHAAGNQETQYF
V gene: TRBV4-1; J gene: TRBJ1-4; D gene: .; CDR3 length: 15; clone size: .; CDR3 DNA: TGCGCCAGCAGGGACCAGGGCGCGGCTAATGAAAAACTGTTTTTT; CDR3 protein: CASRDQGAANEKLFF
V gene: TRBV9; J gene: TRBJ1-5; D gene: .; CDR3 length: 15; clone size: few; CDR3 DNA: TGTGCCAGCAGCGTAGATGCGGCAGTCAATCAGCCCCAGCATTTT; CDR3 protein: CASSVDAAVNQPQHF
V gene: TRBV19; J gene: TRBJ2-2; D gene: TRBD2; CDR3 length: 17; clone size: .; CDR3 DNA: TGTGCCAGTAGTATCGGCGGGAGCGGTCACTTGACCGGGGAGCTGTTTTTT; CDR3 protein: CASSIGGSGHLTGELFF
V gene: TRBV10-3; J gene: TRBJ1-1; D gene: .; CDR3 length: 11; clone size: .; CDR3 DNA: TGTGCCATCGCCGGGAGGACTGAAGCTTTCTTT; CDR3 protein: CAIAGRTEAFF
V gene: TRBV2; J gene: TRBJ2-2; D gene: .; CDR3 length: 16; clone size: .; CDR3 DNA: TGTGCCAGCGCGAAAGGGGCCAGTAGGGCCGGCGGGGAGCTGTTTTTT; CDR3 protein: CASAKGASRAGGELFF
V gene: TRBV7-2; J gene: TRBJ1-1; D gene: .; CDR3 length: 14; clone size: .; CDR3 DNA: TGTGCCAGCAGCTTAGAAGAGTTAGTCACTGAAGCTTTCTTT; CDR3 protein: CASSLEELVTEAFF